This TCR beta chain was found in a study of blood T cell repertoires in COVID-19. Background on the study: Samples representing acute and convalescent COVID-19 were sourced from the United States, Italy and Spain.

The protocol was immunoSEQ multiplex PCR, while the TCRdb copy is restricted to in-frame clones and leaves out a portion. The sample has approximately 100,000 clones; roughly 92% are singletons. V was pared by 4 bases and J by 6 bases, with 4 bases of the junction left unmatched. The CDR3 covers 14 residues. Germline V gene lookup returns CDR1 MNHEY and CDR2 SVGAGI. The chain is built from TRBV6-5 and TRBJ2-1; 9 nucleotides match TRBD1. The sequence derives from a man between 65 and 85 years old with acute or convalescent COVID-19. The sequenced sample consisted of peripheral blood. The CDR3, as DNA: TGTGCCAGCAGTTCCCGGGACAGGGTCAATGAGCAGTTCTTC. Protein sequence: CASSSRDRVNEQFF.